The 17 T cell receptor beta chains reported below all come from one sample, sequenced in a study of shared clonotypes between healthy human individuals. The repertoire was sequenced with immunoSEQ multiplex PCR; TCRdb's copy has only in-frame clones and lacks some. Here the sample spans under 2,500,000 clones, around 95% being singletons. Sequenced input: naive CD4+ T cells sorted from blood. Subset specified: CD45RA+ positively selected. The receptors stem from a young man in good health.

The rearrangement joins TRBV7-2 to TRBJ1-2; 7 nucleotides line up with TRBD1. Germline V gene data show CDR1 as SGHTA and CDR2 as FQGNSA. After removal of 1 base from V and 4 bases from J, the junction contained 6 bases not matched to a gene. The CDR3 is 15 residues long. In DNA form, the CDR3 reads TGTGCCAGCAGCTTAGAACAGGGGAATTTCTATGGCTACACCTTC. This translates into CASSLEQGNFYGYTF.

V is TRBV4-2 and J is TRBJ1-2; 9 bases are a match to TRBD1. From germline, CDR1 is LGHNA and CDR2 YNFKEQ. CDR3 length equals 16 residues. The ends lost 4 bases at V and 4 bases at J; junction bases unmatched: 10. The CDR3: CASSRITGGEGYGYTF. The DNA for the CDR3 is TGTGCCAGCAGCCGCATCACAGGGGGCGAGGGCTATGGCTACACCTTC.

The V and J genes are TRBV7-9 and TRBJ1-4; D unresolved. V was clipped by 6 bases and J by 1 base, with 3 bases between them. The CDR3 covers 12 residues. The germline gives CDR1 SEHNR, CDR2 FQNEAQ (reference sequence). The CDR3 sequence is CASRRTNEKLFF. The CDR3 region has the DNA TGTGCCAGCAGGAGAACTAATGAAAAACTGTTTTTT. The variable domain in full, completed from reference TRBV7-9 and TRBJ1-4, reads DTGVSQNPRHKITKRGQNVTFRCDPISEHNRLYWYRQTLGQGPEFLTYFQNEAQLEKSRLLSDRFSAERPKGSFSTLEIQRTEQGDSAMYLCASRRTNEKLFFGSGTQLSVL.

As regards this clone: Other nucleotide sequences from this sample produce the same CDR3. The chain employs TRBV2 and TRBJ2-5; possible D gene TRBD2, 7 bases. CDR1 and CDR2 from the germline V gene are SNHLY and FYNNEI. The length of the CDR3 is 12 residues. Deletions cut 6 bases from V and 5 bases from J, with 10 bases between. CDR3 loop: CASSGGLETQYF. For the CDR3, the DNA is TGTGCCAGCAGCGGGGGGCTGGAGACCCAGTACTTC. The full variable domain, completed using reference TRBV2 and TRBJ2-5, is EPEVTQTPSHQVTQMGQEVILRCVPISNHLYFYWYRQILGQKVEFLVSFYNNEISEKSEIFDDQFSVERPDGSNFTLKIRSTKLEDSAMYFCASSGGLETQYFGPGTRLLVL.

The V gene is TRBV27, the J gene TRBJ1-5; perhaps TRBD1 as D (6 bases). The V and J ends lost 6 bases and 7 bases respectively, with 10 bases between them. Germline loops: CDR1 MNHEY, CDR2 SMNVEV (reference sequence). This CDR3 contains 12 residues. CDR3 nucleotides: TGTGCCAGCAGAACAGGGCAACAGCCCCAGCATTTT. It yields the protein CASRTGQQPQHF.

The chain has TRBV7-2 and TRBJ2-5; 8 nucleotides line up with TRBD1. With V trimmed by 4 bases and J by 7 bases, 17 bases remained unmatched. The CDR3 runs to 17 residues. The V gene's germline CDR1 is SGHTA and CDR2 FQGNSA. Here the CDR3 reads CASSSLQGEAGGGTQYF. CDR3 DNA sequence: TGTGCCAGCAGCTCCTTACAGGGGGAAGCGGGCGGCGGGACCCAGTACTTC. The whole variable domain, filled in from reference TRBV7-2 and TRBJ2-5, reads GAGVSQSPSNKVTEKGKDVELRCDPISGHTALYWYRQSLGQGLEFLIYFQGNSAPDKSGLPSDRFSAERTGGSVSTLTIQRTQQEDSAVYLCASSSLQGEAGGGTQYFGPGTRLLVL.

A word on this clone: The sample contains more than one DNA sequence encoding this CDR3. The genes are TRBV30 and TRBJ1-4; possibly TRBD1 for D (5 bases). V shed 0 bases and J shed 6 bases, with 8 bases lying between them. The CDR3 extends over 13 amino acids. Germline lookup yields CDR1 GTSNPN and CDR2 SVGIG (reference sequence). The CDR3 sequence: CAWSVRRDEKLFF. In nucleotides, the CDR3 is TGTGCCTGGAGTGTACGCAGGGATGAAAAACTGTTTTTT. The entire variable domain, with the rest obtained from reference TRBV30 and TRBJ1-4, is as follows: SQTIHQWPATLVQPVGSPLSLECTVEGTSNPNLYWYRQAAGRGLQLLFYSVGIGQISSEVPQNLSASRPQDRQFILSSKKLLLSDSGFYLCAWSVRRDEKLFFGSGTQLSVL.

The J gene is TRBJ1-5, the V gene TRBV2, with 9 nucleotides matching TRBD1. CDR1 SNHLY and CDR2 FYNNEI come from the germline V gene. The trim removed 7 bases at V and 2 bases at J, leaving 3 bases unmatched. The CDR3 loop spans 14 amino acids. The CDR3 region is CASKRDRGNQPQHF. The CDR3 DNA follows: TGTGCCAGCAAGCGGGACAGGGGCAATCAGCCCCAGCATTTT. The full variable domain, rest sourced from reference TRBV2 and TRBJ1-5, is EPEVTQTPSHQVTQMGQEVILRCVPISNHLYFYWYRQILGQKVEFLVSFYNNEISEKSEIFDDQFSVERPDGSNFTLKIRSTKLEDSAMYFCASKRDRGNQPQHFGDGTRLSIL.

The V and J genes are TRBV18 and TRBJ2-5; no clear D gene. The ends were cut back, 0 bases at V and 1 base at J, with 9 bases in the middle. CDR3 length: 15 residues. Germline assignment: CDR1 KGHSH and CDR2 LQKENI. The CDR3, as DNA: TGTGCCAGCTCACCACCTGGGTCGTCCCAAGAGACCCAGTACTTC. Amino acid sequence: CASSPPGSSQETQYF.

The V and J genes are TRBV7-8 and TRBJ2-5; D is unresolved. Germline CDR1 is SGHVS and CDR2 is FQNEAQ. The V end was cut by 2 bases, the J end by 3 bases, with 13 bases between. CDR3 length equals 15 residues. CDR3: CASSLLRVPKETQYF. CDR3 DNA: TGTGCCAGCAGCTTACTTAGGGTACCTAAAGAGACCCAGTACTTC. The variable domain in full, with the rest retrieved from reference TRBV7-8 and TRBJ2-5, is GAGVSQSPRYKVAKRGQDVALRCDPISGHVSLFWYQQALGQGPEFLTYFQNEAQLDKSGLPSDRFFAERPEGSVSTLKIQRTQQEDSAVYLCASSLLRVPKETQYFGPGTRLLVL.

This chain links TRBV19 with TRBJ2-7, with D hard to call. This CDR3 spans 11 amino acids. Trimming removed 1 base at V and 6 bases at J, with 4 bases between. Germline V gene data show CDR1 as LNHDA and CDR2 as SQIVND (reference sequence). CDR3 DNA sequence: TGTGCCAGTAGTATAGGCGCCGAGCAGTACTTC. Protein: CASSIGAEQYF.

The genes are TRBV11-2 and TRBJ1-2; TRBD1 aligns across 9 bases. The CDR3 extends over 15 amino acids. The trim removed 2 bases at V and 7 bases at J, leaving 8 bases unmatched. Germline V gives CDR1 SGHAT, CDR2 FQNNGV. The CDR3 nucleotides are TGTGCCAGCAGCTTAAGAACAGGGGGCGCCTTTGGCTACACCTTC. It specifies CASSLRTGGAFGYTF.

The V call is TRBV11-2, the J call TRBJ2-3; possibly TRBD2 for D (6 bases). From germline, CDR1 is SGHAT and CDR2 FQNNGV. CDR3 length: 15 amino acids. Trimming removed 5 bases at V and 5 bases at J, with 17 bases between. The CDR3 nucleotides read TGTGCCAGCAGCCCCTGGACTACGGAAAGAGATACGCAGTATTTT. It translates to CASSPWTTERDTQYF.

The genes are TRBV19 and TRBJ2-7; weak D call: TRBD1 (5 bases). The V end was cut by 2 bases, the J end by 7 bases, with 12 bases between. CDR1 and CDR2 (germline): LNHDA, SQIVND (reference sequence). This CDR3 has 13 amino acids. CDR3 DNA sequence: TGTGCCAGTAGTATATCGAGTAGGGGAGAGCAGTACTTC. This translates into CASSISSRGEQYF.

As DNA, the CDR3 is TGTGCCAGCAGTACCGGGACAGGGGTTCTCGAGCAGTACTTC. As protein: CASSTGTGVLEQYF. The chain has TRBV6-1 and TRBJ2-7; TRBD1 aligns across 10 bases. V was clipped by 5 bases and J by 6 bases; unmatched bases: 7. From germline, CDR1 is MNHNS and CDR2 SASEGT. The CDR3 has 14 amino acids.

In regard to this clone: The identical CDR3 is also encoded by other nucleotide sequences in the sample. V usage is TRBV5-1 and J usage is TRBJ2-3; no reliable D call. V was clipped by 0 bases and J by 0 bases, with 8 bases between them. There are 15 residues in the CDR3. Per germline, CDR1 SGHRS and CDR2 YFSETQ. This CDR3 reads CASSLGGRSTDTQYF. In DNA, the CDR3 is TGCGCCAGCAGCTTGGGAGGCAGGAGCACAGATACGCAGTATTTT.

This chain uses TRBV10-3 with TRBJ1-6; TRBD1 matches at 10 bases. J was trimmed by 7 bases and V by 5 bases; bases with no gene match: 5. The CDR3 extends over 15 amino acids. Germline lookup yields CDR1 ENHRY and CDR2 SYGVKD. The CDR3 loop is CAISPGTGVNSPLHF. For the CDR3, the DNA is TGTGCCATCAGTCCCGGGACAGGGGTGAATTCACCCCTCCACTTT.